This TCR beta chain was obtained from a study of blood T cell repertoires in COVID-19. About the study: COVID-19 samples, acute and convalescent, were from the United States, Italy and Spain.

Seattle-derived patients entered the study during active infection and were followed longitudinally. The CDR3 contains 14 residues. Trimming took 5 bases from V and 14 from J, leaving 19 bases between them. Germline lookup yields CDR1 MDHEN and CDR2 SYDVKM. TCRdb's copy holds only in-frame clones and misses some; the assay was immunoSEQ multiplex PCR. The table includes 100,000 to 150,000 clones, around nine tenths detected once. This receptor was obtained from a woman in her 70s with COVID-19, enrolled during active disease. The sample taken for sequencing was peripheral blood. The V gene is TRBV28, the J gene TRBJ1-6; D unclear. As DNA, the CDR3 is TGTGCCAGCAGTCTCTACACCGGGAGCGGAGCCCTCCACTTT. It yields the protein CASSLYTGSGALHF.